In its sample, the clone carrying this T cell receptor beta chain was seen a few times. Its antigen is undetermined. The data are from a study of cytomegalovirus exposure and HLA in healthy donors. Study-level findings and limits: In a later analysis, parvovirus B19, influenza, CMV and Epstein-Barr virus appeared linked to several top co-occurrence clusters. Cytomegalovirus-associated TCR beta chains were listed, numbering some 180.

The PCR used 60 Vbeta and 13 Jbeta primers. Original analysis: In a later analysis, some 80 million unique TCR beta chains included roughly 11 million shared by two or more donors. Sequencing was performed with immunoSEQ multiplex PCR; in TCRdb, only in-frame clones are kept and a portion is missing. The V and J calls and clone size are taken from that table; D and trimming were inferred from the DNA. The sample consists of 120,000 or so clones, 65% to 80% of them appearing once. The CDR3 runs 12 residues. Unmatched junction bases numbered 3, after V lost 4 bases and J lost 4 bases. Germline V CDR1 and CDR2: GTSNPN, SVGIG (reference sequence).

The source of this sequence is a woman in her 40s in good health and CMV-seropositive. V gene TRBV30 combines with J gene TRBJ1-2; 7 positions match TRBD1. The sample was PBMCs. The CDR3 loop is CAWKSGGYGYTF. DNA of the CDR3: TGTGCCTGGAAATCAGGGGGCTATGGCTACACCTTC.